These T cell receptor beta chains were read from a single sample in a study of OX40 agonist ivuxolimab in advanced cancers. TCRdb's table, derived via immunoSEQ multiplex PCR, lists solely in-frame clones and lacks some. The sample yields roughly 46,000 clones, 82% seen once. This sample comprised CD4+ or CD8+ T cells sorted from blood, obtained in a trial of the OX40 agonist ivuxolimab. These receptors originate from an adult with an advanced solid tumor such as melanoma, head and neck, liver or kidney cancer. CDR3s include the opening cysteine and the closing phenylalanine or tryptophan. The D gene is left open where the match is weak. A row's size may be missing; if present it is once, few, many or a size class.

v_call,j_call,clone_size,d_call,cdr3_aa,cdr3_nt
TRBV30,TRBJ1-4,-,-,CAWRGGSEKLFF,TGTGCCTGGAGGGGGGGGAGTGAAAAACTGTTTTTT
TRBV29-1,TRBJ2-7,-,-,CSVESGQGQYF,TGCAGCGTTGAATCTGGGCAGGGGCAGTACTTC
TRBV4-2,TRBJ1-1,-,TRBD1,CASSRGQGGRENTEAFF,TGTGCCAGCAGCCGAGGACAGGGCGGTCGGGAAAACACTGAAGCTTTCTTT
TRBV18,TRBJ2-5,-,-,CASSPRQGGGETQYF,TGTGCCAGCTCACCTAGACAGGGCGGGGGAGAGACCCAGTACTTC
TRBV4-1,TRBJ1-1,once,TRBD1,CASSQGLRGGRTEAFF,TGCGCCAGCAGCCAAGGCCTCAGGGGGGGGAGGACTGAAGCTTTCTTT
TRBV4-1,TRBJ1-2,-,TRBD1,CASSQVLRTGHGYTF,TGCGCCAGCAGCCAAGTGCTCAGGACAGGGCATGGCTACACCTTC
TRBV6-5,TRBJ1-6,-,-,CASSYEAGRNSPLHF,TGTGCCAGCAGTTACGAGGCAGGACGAAATTCACCCCTCCACTTT
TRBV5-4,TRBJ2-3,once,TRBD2,CASSLSLAGGPGTQYF,TGTGCCAGCAGCTTGTCACTAGCGGGGGGGCCTGGTACGCAGTATTTT
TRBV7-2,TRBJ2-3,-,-,CASSETGNTQYF,TGTGCCAGCAGCGAGACGGGTAATACGCAGTATTTT
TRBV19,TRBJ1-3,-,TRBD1,CARRGTVFSGNTIYF,TGTGCCAGGCGCGGGACAGTTTTCTCTGGAAACACCATATATTTT
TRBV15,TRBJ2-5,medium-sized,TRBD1,CATSRPTGDETQYF,TGTGCCACCAGCAGACCCACAGGGGACGAGACCCAGTACTTC
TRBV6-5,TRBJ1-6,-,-,CASSAGPYNSPLHF,TGTGCCAGCAGTGCGGGGCCCTATAATTCACCCCTCCACTTT
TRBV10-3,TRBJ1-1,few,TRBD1,CAISEVRQGSEAFF,TGTGCCATCAGTGAGGTACGACAGGGAAGCGAAGCTTTCTTT
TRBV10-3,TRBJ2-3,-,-,CAIRFGPREDADTQYF,TGTGCCATCAGATTCGGGCCCAGAGAGGATGCAGATACGCAGTATTTT
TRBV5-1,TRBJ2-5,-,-,CASNTGEGAGETQYF,TGCGCCAGCAATACAGGGGAGGGAGCAGGAGAGACCCAGTACTTC
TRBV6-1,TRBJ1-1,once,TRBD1,CASRKQGKDAEAFF,TGTGCCAGCAGGAAACAGGGGAAGGACGCTGAAGCTTTCTTT
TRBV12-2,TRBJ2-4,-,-,CASRLGGIRNHSGDKNIQYF,TGTGCAAGTCGCTTAGGAGGGATAAGGAACCACTCAGGTGACAAAAACATTCAGTACTTC
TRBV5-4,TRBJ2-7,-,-,CASSLRGPYEQYF,TGTGCCAGCAGCTTGAGGGGCCCCTACGAGCAGTACTTC
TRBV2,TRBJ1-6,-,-,CASSVKSYNSPLHF,TGTGCCAGCAGTGTGAAAAGCTATAATTCACCCCTCCACTTT
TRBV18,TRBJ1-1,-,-,CASSLQDSRNTEAFF,TGTGCCAGCTCACTACAGGACAGTCGCAACACTGAAGCTTTCTTT
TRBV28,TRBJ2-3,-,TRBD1,CASSLTSGQGGPYF,TGTGCCAGCAGTCTGACCTCGGGACAGGGAGGTCCGTATTTT
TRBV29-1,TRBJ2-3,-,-,CSVTWGHGARPDTQYF,TGCAGCGTCACATGGGGACATGGTGCTAGACCAGATACGCAGTATTTT
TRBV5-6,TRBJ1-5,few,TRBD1,CASSLATGGNQPQHF,TGTGCCAGCAGCTTGGCGACAGGGGGAAATCAGCCCCAGCATTTT
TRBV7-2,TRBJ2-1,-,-,CASSPHDWGANEQFF,TGTGCCAGCAGCCCCCATGATTGGGGGGCGAATGAGCAGTTCTTC
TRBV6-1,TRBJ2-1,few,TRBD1,CASSESLNRGLVF,TGTGCCAGCAGTGAGTCACTAAACAGGGGCCTGGTCTTC
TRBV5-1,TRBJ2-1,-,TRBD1,CASSLGGQGLNEQFF,TGCGCCAGCAGCTTGGGGGGACAGGGGCTCAATGAGCAGTTCTTC
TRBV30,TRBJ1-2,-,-,CAWSHGGGYYGYTF,TGTGCCTGGAGTCACGGGGGGGGCTACTATGGCTACACCTTC
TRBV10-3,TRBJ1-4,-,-,CAIKGGSNEKLFF,TGTGCCATCAAGGGGGGATCGAATGAAAAACTGTTTTTT
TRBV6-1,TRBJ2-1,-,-,CASSERGNNEQFF,TGTGCCAGCAGTGAAAGAGGGAACAATGAGCAGTTCTTC
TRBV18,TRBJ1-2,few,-,CASSKQGDGYTF,TGTGCCAGCTCAAAACAGGGAGATGGCTACACCTTC
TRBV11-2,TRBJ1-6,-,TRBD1,CASSLAGGLNSPLHF,TGTGCCAGCAGCTTAGCAGGGGGGTTGAATTCACCCCTCCACTTT
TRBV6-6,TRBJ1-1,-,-,CASSYGGNTEAFF,TGTGCCAGCAGTTACGGGGGGAACACTGAAGCTTTCTTT
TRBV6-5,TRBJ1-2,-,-,CASGPPSVHGGYTF,TGTGCCAGCGGTCCCCCCTCGGTCCATGGTGGCTACACCTTC
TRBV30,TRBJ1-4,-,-,CAWRLYEKLFF,TGTGCCTGGAGGCTTTATGAAAAACTGTTTTTT
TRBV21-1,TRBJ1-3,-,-,CASSGTETRTDSGNTIYF,TGTGCCAGCAGCGGGACTGAAACCAGGACGGACTCTGGAAACACCATATATTTT
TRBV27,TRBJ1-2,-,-,CASSLRGRDGYTF,TGTGCCAGCAGTTTGAGGGGCCGAGATGGCTACACCTTC
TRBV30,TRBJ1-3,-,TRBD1,CAWGKGQSSGNTIYF,TGTGCCTGGGGTAAGGGACAGAGCTCTGGAAACACCATATATTTT
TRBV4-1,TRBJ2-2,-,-,CASSDEGRDVIGELFF,TGCGCCAGCAGCGATGAGGGCAGGGACGTGATCGGGGAGCTGTTTTTT
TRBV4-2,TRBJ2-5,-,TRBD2,CASSLTSGGAGETQYF,TGTGCCAGCAGCCTCACGTCGGGGGGGGCCGGGGAGACCCAGTACTTC
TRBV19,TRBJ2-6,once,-,CASRTLGPIANVLTF,TGTGCCAGTAGGACCTTGGGGCCCATAGCCAACGTCCTGACTTTC
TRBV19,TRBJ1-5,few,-,CAAAGGLNQPQHF,TGTGCCGCCGCGGGGGGCCTCAATCAGCCCCAGCATTTT
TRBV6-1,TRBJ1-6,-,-,CASSGAGILGSYNSPLHF,TGTGCCAGCAGTGGAGCAGGGATACTTGGTTCCTATAATTCACCCCTCCACTTT
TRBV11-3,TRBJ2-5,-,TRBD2,CASSLDGLATETQYF,TGTGCCAGCAGCTTAGACGGACTAGCGACAGAGACCCAGTACTTC
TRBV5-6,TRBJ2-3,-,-,CASSLTGRADTQYF,TGTGCCAGCAGCTTGACAGGGAGGGCAGATACGCAGTATTTT
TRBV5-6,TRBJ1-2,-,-,CASSLRPLTYGYTF,TGTGCCAGCAGCTTGCGGCCGCTAACCTATGGCTACACCTTC
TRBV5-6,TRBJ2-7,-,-,CASSLVWANEQYF,TGTGCCAGCAGCTTGGTATGGGCGAACGAGCAGTACTTC
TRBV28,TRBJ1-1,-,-,CASSSSEPEAFF,TGTGCCAGCAGTTCCTCAGAGCCTGAAGCTTTCTTT
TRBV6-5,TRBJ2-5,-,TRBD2,CASSYSFSGGETQYF,TGTGCCAGCAGTTACTCCTTTAGCGGGGGCGAGACCCAGTACTTC
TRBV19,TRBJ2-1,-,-,CASRKAGAGNEQFF,TGTGCCAGTAGGAAGGCAGGGGCGGGAAATGAGCAGTTCTTC
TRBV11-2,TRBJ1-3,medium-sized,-,CASRSSGNTIYF,TGTGCCAGCAGGAGCTCTGGAAACACCATATATTTT
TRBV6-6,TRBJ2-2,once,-,CASSYSGATGELFF,TGTGCCAGCAGTTACTCGGGAGCCACCGGGGAGCTGTTTTTT
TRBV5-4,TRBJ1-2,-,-,CASSLFSDNTF,TGTGCCAGCAGCTTATTCAGCGACAACACCTTC
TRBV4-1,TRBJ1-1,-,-,CASSQERVISEAFF,TGCGCCAGCAGCCAAGAGCGGGTTATATCGGAAGCTTTCTTT
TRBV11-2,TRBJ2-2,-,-,CASSLTGELFF,TGTGCCAGCAGCTTAACCGGGGAGCTGTTTTTT
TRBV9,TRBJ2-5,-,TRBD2,CASSLRLAGSETQYF,TGTGCCAGCAGCCTACGACTAGCGGGATCAGAGACCCAGTACTTC